This T cell receptor (beta chain) was captured by sequencing in a study of T-cell memory formation after mild COVID-19. MiXCR was run by TCRdb on the 5' RACE reads, yielding one entry per CDR3 protein. Altogether approximately 350,000 distinct CDR3 sequences are present, about an eighth being singletons, with the ten largest covering 22%. There are a few counts of this clonotype. The CDR3 is 12 amino acids. The V end lost 8 bases, the J end lost 2 bases, and 10 bases lay between the germline ends. The V gene's germline CDR1 is MNHEY and CDR2 SVGEGT. This TCR came from a man younger than 35 who had mild COVID-19 (a few samples of this study predate the infection). Cell type and time point are not known. Sequencing was done on a sample of PBMCs or a T cell subset sorted from them (not recorded which). The chain is built from TRBV6-2 or TRBV6-3 and TRBJ2-7, with D perhaps TRBD1 or TRBD2 (5 bases each). CDR3 bases: TGTGCCAGCCGGGACGGGGCCTACGAGCAGTACGTC. Protein sequence: CASRDGAYEQYV.